These 31 T cell receptor beta chains came from one sample sequenced in a study of T cell repertoires in cytomegalovirus infection (dated by TCRdb to between 2017 and 2020). These receptors' targets are unknown. The treatment or condition label for this specimen denotes: in vitro stimulation with specific CMV peptide epitopes to enrich CMV-specific T cells. Sequencing instrument: Illumina HiSeq 1500. TCRdb trimmed public reads at Q25 via fastp, called clones via MiXCR and kept in-frame beta chains. All rows with the same CDR3 protein become a single entry with the most common DNA and genes. For this sample the table gives around 430,000 distinct CDR3 sequences, of which about 42% were detected only once. Together, the top ten hold about two fifths of the sample. Sequencing used cultured PBMCs, obtained from culture after CMV antigen stimulation. The receptors were gathered from a human donor in good health (CMV status not recorded). Some clones in this sample may be carry-over from other donors' samples.

This chain links TRBV7-8 with TRBJ2-1; 15 bases fit TRBD2. The CDR3 is 16 residues long. V lost 5 bases, J lost 6 bases, and 5 bases stayed unmatched. CDR1 is SGHVS, CDR2 FQNEAQ, per germline. The CDR3 sequence is CASSPRGLAGGNEQFF. DNA of the CDR3: TGTGCCAGCAGCCCGAGGGGACTAGCGGGAGGCAATGAGCAGTTCTTC.

This clonotype showed up just a few times. The rearrangement links TRBV7-2 to TRBJ1-1, with D perhaps matching TRBD1 (5 bases). Per the germline V gene, CDR1 is SGHTA and CDR2 is FQGNSA. The V gene lost 5 bases and the J gene lost 10 bases, with 20 bases spanning the gap. This CDR3 spans 14 amino acids. The CDR3 sequence is CASSPGTVGTVAFF. The CDR3 DNA reads TGTGCCAGCAGCCCCGGGACGGTTGGAACGGTAGCTTTCTTT.

The chain joins TRBV5-4 to TRBJ2-7, with 10 nucleotides matching TRBD1. The CDR3 spans 14 residues. Germline CDR1 and CDR2: SGHNT and YYREEE (reference sequence). V shed 4 bases, J shed 4 bases, and the junction held 5 bases outside the gene matches. The CDR3 loop is CASSVDRGRYEQYF. The DNA for the CDR3 is TGTGCCAGCAGCGTTGACAGGGGGCGGTACGAGCAGTACTTC.

This clonotype has at least ten counts. The V and J genes are TRBV2 and TRBJ2-7, with D perhaps assigned TRBD1 or TRBD2 (6 bases each). The germline gives CDR1 SNHLY, CDR2 FYNNEI. The CDR3 is 14 residues long. Trimming stripped 8 bases from V and 4 bases from J, with 18 bases between. CDR3 sequence reads: CASQGRPEIYEQYF. The CDR3, as DNA: TGTGCCAGCCAGGGGAGGCCGGAGATTTACGAGCAGTACTTC.

The rearrangement links TRBV4-1 to TRBJ2-7, with D maybe TRBD2 (6 bases). The CDR3 runs to 15 residues. V lost 5 bases, J lost 1 base, and 15 bases lay in between. The germline V gene encodes CDR1 MGHRA and CDR2 YSYEKL. The CDR3 loop reads CASSTHEGGSYEQYF. DNA of the CDR3: TGCGCCAGCAGCACACACGAAGGAGGGTCCTACGAGCAGTACTTC.

Note on this clonotype: One base away lies a much larger clone, so this may be a sequencing read error. The rearrangement links TRBV12-3 or TRBV12-4 to TRBJ1-4; maybe TRBD1 (6 bases). The V and J ends lost 5 bases and 7 bases respectively, with 20 bases between them. This CDR3 has 16 amino acids. Here the CDR3 DNA reads TGTGCCAGCAGTCCAACGAATGGGGGCGCAAGTGAAAAACTGTTTTTT. Protein product: CASSPTNGGASEKLFF.

The sample holds many counts of this clonotype. The junction departs from germline at one end; a sequencing error may be responsible. This rearrangement joins TRBV7-2 to TRBJ2-7; TRBD2 aligns across 14 bases. The CDR3 sequence is 12 residues long. Germline CDR1 reads SGHTA; CDR2 reads FQGNSA. The CDR3 loop is CASSAGTSGRHF. The CDR3 bases are TGTGCCAGCAGCGCGGGGACTAGCGGGAGACACTTC.

This sequence joins TRBV6-6 and TRBJ2-3; D may be TRBD1 (6 bases). CDR1 is MNHNY and CDR2 is SVGAGI in the germline V gene (reference sequence). The germline V and J ends were trimmed by 4 bases and 5 bases, with 19 bases remaining between them. The CDR3 spans 16 residues. For the CDR3, the DNA is TGTGCCAGCAGTTCAGGGGTTTGGGAGAAGGAAGATACGCAGTATTTT. This translates into CASSSGVWEKEDTQYF.

This clonotype has a handful of counts. This rearrangement joins TRBV7-2 to TRBJ1-4; D may be TRBD1 (5 bases). Germline CDR1 is SGHTA and CDR2 is FQGNSA. V lost 5 bases and J 4 bases, leaving 11 bases between the germline ends. This CDR3 has 14 amino acids. The CDR3 coding sequence is TGTGCCAGCAGCCTGGGGGGAAATAATGAAAAACTGTTTTTT. Its translation is CASSLGGNNEKLFF.

This clonotype was seen a few times. This chain joins TRBV6-2 or TRBV6-3 and TRBJ2-6; D might be TRBD1 (5 bases). Germline CDR1 reads MNHEY; CDR2 reads SVGEGT. Trimming removed 0 bases from V and 2 bases from J, with 5 bases in between. The CDR3 loop spans 15 amino acids. The CDR3 here is CASSYSQAGANVLTF. CDR3 DNA sequence: TGTGCCAGCAGTTACTCACAGGCTGGGGCCAACGTCCTGACTTTC.

The chain recombines TRBV4-1 with TRBJ2-2, with D unclear. Germline V gene data show CDR1 as MGHRA and CDR2 as YSYEKL. This CDR3 comprises 14 residues. V was shortened by 4 bases and J by 2 bases, with 8 bases between the two germline ends. CDR3 loop: CASSRIGNTGELFF. DNA for the CDR3: TGCGCCAGCAGCCGAATCGGAAACACCGGGGAGCTGTTTTTT.

This clonotype was detected once. The chain couples TRBV27 to TRBJ2-1, with D perhaps TRBD2 (6 bases). Germline CDR1 is MNHEY and CDR2 is SMNVEV (reference sequence). The CDR3 length is 12 residues. The ends were cut back, 2 bases at V and 13 bases at J, with 12 bases in the middle. The DNA of the CDR3 is TGTGCCAGCAGTTTAGTGGGAGGTCCCCAGTTCTTC. Its translation is CASSLVGGPQFF.

This chain joins TRBV7-9 and TRBJ2-1; a possible D gene is TRBD2 (5 bases). Trimming left V 6 bases short and J 0 bases short, with 15 bases between. CDR1 and CDR2 (germline): SEHNR, FQNEAQ (reference sequence). CDR3 size: 16 residues. CDR3 bases: TGTGCCAGCAGTTTTGAGGGATTCAGCTCCTACAATGAGCAGTTCTTC. Translation: CASSFEGFSSYNEQFF. The variable domain in full, with the rest retrieved from reference TRBV7-9 and TRBJ2-1, is DTGVSQNPRHKITKRGQNVTFRCDPISEHNRLYWYRQTLGQGPEFLTYFQNEAQLEKSRLLSDRFSAERPKGSFSTLEIQRTEQGDSAMYLCASSFEGFSSYNEQFFGPGTRLTVL.

This clonotype was found a few times. This rearrangement joins TRBV12-3 or TRBV12-4 to TRBJ2-5; 10 bases match TRBD1. J lost 3 bases, V lost 3 bases, and 1 base had no gene match. The CDR3 is 14 residues long. CDR3 protein: CASSFGTGEETQYF. For the CDR3, the DNA is TGTGCCAGCAGTTTCGGGACAGGGGAAGAGACCCAGTACTTC.

V gene TRBV20-1 combines with J gene TRBJ1-5; D remains unclear. V dropped 2 bases and J dropped 0 bases, with 8 bases sitting between them. This CDR3 region has 14 residues. The germline V gene encodes CDR1 DFQATT and CDR2 SNEGSKA (reference sequence). The CDR3 region has the DNA TGCAGTGCTAGACAGAGTAATAGCAATCAGCCCCAGCATTTT. Translation gives CSARQSNSNQPQHF.

This clonotype appeared a few times. The chain joins TRBV4-1 to TRBJ2-3; 7 bases fit TRBD2. The germline V gene encodes CDR1 MGHRA and CDR2 YSYEKL. Trimming cost V 4 bases and J 2 bases; bases outside gene matches: 9. The CDR3 loop spans 16 amino acids. This CDR3 is CASSPYTGTITDTQYF. CDR3 DNA: TGCGCCAGCAGCCCTTACACCGGGACTATCACAGATACGCAGTATTTT.

This chain uses TRBV6-5 with TRBJ2-1; 9 bases agree with TRBD2. The CDR3 spans 13 residues. Germline trimming cut 8 bases from V and 8 bases from J; bases unmatched to any gene: 7. Per the germline V gene, CDR1 is MNHEY and CDR2 is SVGAGI. CDR3 in amino acids: CASLGTSIDEQFF. CDR3 DNA: TGTGCCAGCCTCGGGACTAGCATCGATGAGCAGTTCTTC.

In its sample, this clonotype was seen a few times. This chain uses TRBV7-8 with TRBJ2-1, with 10 bases that match TRBD2. The CDR3 spans 15 residues. Germline CDR1 is SGHVS and CDR2 is FQNEAQ. The V gene end was trimmed by 5 bases and the J gene end by 8 bases; junction bases not matched to a gene: 9. The CDR3 here is CASSLLAGVMDEQFF. For the CDR3, the DNA is TGTGCCAGCAGCCTGCTAGCGGGAGTTATGGATGAGCAGTTCTTC.

This chain links TRBV11-2 with TRBJ1-1, with D possibly matching TRBD1 (5 bases). Germline CDR1 reads SGHAT; CDR2 reads FQNNGV. V lost 0 bases to trimming and J lost 6 bases, with 11 bases between them. CDR3 length: 14 amino acids. CDR3: CASSLDRGGAEAFF. CDR3 DNA: TGTGCCAGCAGCTTAGATCGGGGGGGGGCTGAAGCTTTCTTT.

The chain combines TRBV7-9 with TRBJ2-2, with 7 nucleotides matching TRBD1. This CDR3 has 16 amino acids. Germline V CDR1 and CDR2: SEHNR, FQNEAQ (reference sequence). With 6 bases clipped from V and 2 bases from J, the junction kept 9 bases outside the gene matches. The CDR3 region has the DNA TGTGCCAGCAGACCATCCGACAGGGTCAACACCGGGGAGCTGTTTTTT. It yields the protein CASRPSDRVNTGELFF. Complete variable domain (other parts from reference TRBV7-9 and TRBJ2-2): DTGVSQNPRHKITKRGQNVTFRCDPISEHNRLYWYRQTLGQGPEFLTYFQNEAQLEKSRLLSDRFSAERPKGSFSTLEIQRTEQGDSAMYLCASRPSDRVNTGELFFGEGSRLTVL.

The rearrangement links TRBV7-2 to TRBJ2-7; 8 bases are a match to TRBD2. This CDR3 has 16 residues. CDR1 SGHTA and CDR2 FQGNSA come from the germline V gene. V lost 2 bases, J lost 1 base, and 7 bases stayed unmatched. CDR3 residues: CASSLIFTSGSYEQYF. CDR3 sequence (DNA): TGTGCCAGCAGCTTAATTTTCACTAGCGGATCCTACGAGCAGTACTTC.

Only a few counts were recorded for this clonotype. The gene calls are TRBV12-3 or TRBV12-4 and TRBJ2-1, with 15 bases aligning to TRBD2. The CDR3 consists of 19 residues. V was clipped by 5 bases and J by 5 bases; unmatched bases: 13. The CDR3 coding sequence is TGTGCCAGCAGTCCCACCTCCGGGACTAGCGGGGGGCTACACAATGAGCAGTTCTTC. Translated: CASSPTSGTSGGLHNEQFF.

The rearrangement uses TRBV4-2 and TRBJ2-3, with 9 bases that match TRBD2. Germline CDR1 is LGHNA and CDR2 is YNFKEQ. The CDR3 loop spans 18 amino acids. V was pared by 1 base and J by 4 bases, with 12 bases of the junction left unmatched. The CDR3 protein is CASSQVSAGGPGADTQYF. The CDR3 nucleotides are TGTGCCAGCAGCCAAGTCTCGGCGGGAGGGCCGGGAGCAGATACGCAGTATTTT.

This clonotype was counted many times. V and J are TRBV7-2 and TRBJ2-5; 8 nucleotides match TRBD2. The CDR3 is 14 amino acids. CDR1 and CDR2 (germline): SGHTA, FQGNSA. Trimming took 7 bases from V and 0 from J; bases not matched to a gene: 4. DNA for the CDR3: TGTGCCAGCACCTCGGGGGGGTACCAAGAGACCCAGTACTTC. Protein: CASTSGGYQETQYF. Full variable domain (remainder filled in from reference TRBV7-2 and TRBJ2-5): GAGVSQSPSNKVTEKGKDVELRCDPISGHTALYWYRQSLGQGLEFLIYFQGNSAPDKSGLPSDRFSAERTGGSVSTLTIQRTQQEDSAVYLCASTSGGYQETQYFGPGTRLLVL.

This chain joins TRBV12-3 or TRBV12-4 and TRBJ2-1; maybe TRBD2 (7 bases). V was shortened by 10 bases and J by 9 bases, with 28 bases between the two germline ends. The CDR3 is 16 residues long. Here the CDR3 DNA reads TGTGCCACCGAAGACCCCCTCAGTGGGGGGGCGGCTGAGCAGTTCTTC. Translating it yields CATEDPLSGGAAEQFF.

This clonotype has more than one count but fewer than ten. The chain joins TRBV4-3 to TRBJ2-1; TRBD2 aligns across 7 bases. Germline-derived CDR1 and CDR2 are LGHNA and YSLEER. Trimming took 6 bases from V and 15 from J; bases not matched to a gene: 20. The CDR3 covers 15 residues. The CDR3 region is CASRPEPLADYDWFF. CDR3 coding DNA: TGCGCCAGCAGACCGGAACCTCTAGCGGACTATGACTGGTTCTTC.

The chain joins TRBV6-1 to TRBJ1-2, with 9 bases fitting TRBD1. Losses at the gene ends were 6 bases for V and 4 bases for J; bases not matched to a gene: 9. Germline values: CDR1 MNHNS, CDR2 SASEGT. This CDR3 comprises 15 residues. This chain's CDR3 is CASREGTGSSYGYTF. CDR3 in DNA: TGTGCCAGCAGGGAGGGGACAGGGTCGAGCTATGGCTACACCTTC.

V and J are TRBV7-2 and TRBJ2-3; D is perhaps TRBD1 (8 bases). The germline V gene has CDR1 SGHTA and CDR2 FQGNSA. The CDR3 totals 14 residues. V was shortened by 6 bases and J by 4 bases, with 14 bases between the two germline ends. The DNA of the CDR3 is TGTGCCAGCAGGCAGGGGGCGGGGGCAGATACGCAGTATTTT. This translates into CASRQGAGADTQYF.

The chain is built from TRBV7-6 and TRBJ1-1, with D possibly being TRBD1 (5 bases). Between the trimmed V and J ends, which lost 8 bases and 5 bases, there was a span of 15 bases. This CDR3 is 13 amino acids long. Germline assignment: CDR1 SGHVS and CDR2 FNYEAQ. The CDR3 DNA follows: TGTGCCAGCGGGGACGCCCTTGGGACTGAAGCTTTCTTT. Translation gives CASGDALGTEAFF.

This clonotype was observed a handful of times. The chain uses TRBV7-2 and TRBJ2-1, with D possibly matching TRBD2 (6 bases). The CDR3 is 15 residues long. The V gene lost 3 bases and the J gene lost 2 bases, with 11 bases spanning the gap. Germline V gene data show CDR1 as SGHTA and CDR2 as FQGNSA. CDR3: CASSFPGDAYNEQFF. Here the CDR3 DNA reads TGTGCCAGCAGCTTCCCGGGAGACGCCTACAATGAGCAGTTCTTC.

The chain combines TRBV7-6 with TRBJ2-7, with unresolved D. This CDR3 contains 14 residues. CDR1 and CDR2 from the germline V gene are SGHVS and FNYEAQ. V was trimmed by 5 bases and J by 2 bases, leaving 13 bases between them. This CDR3 reads CASSVFDNPYEQYF. The CDR3 bases are TGTGCCAGCAGCGTTTTCGACAATCCCTACGAGCAGTACTTC.